One T cell receptor beta chain is described in this entry. The source of the sample is a study of blood T cell repertoires in COVID-19. Study-level background: The United States, Italy and Spain provided the acute and convalescent COVID-19 samples. In each case, the material was cDNA or gDNA derived from T cells, B-cell-depleted T cells, or PBMCs.

Germline V gene sequence: CDR1 MDHEN, CDR2 SYDVKM. CDR3 length equals 15 residues. The ends were cut back, 6 bases at V and 1 base at J, with 14 bases in the middle. Source study methods: Amplification with reference gene primers provided the estimates of nucleated cell counts. Profiling relied on immunoSEQ multiplex PCR, and the TCRdb table lists in-frame clones only, not all of them. D and trimming come from the DNA, and the V and J calls and clone size come from that table. The table lists some 100,000 clones, roughly 76% of them singletons. The chain couples TRBV28 to TRBJ2-3; D is perhaps TRBD2 (6 bases). Material: peripheral blood. This TCR was recovered from a human donor in a cohort sampled during active COVID-19. The CDR3 spells CASSPGSQGTDTQYF. As DNA, the CDR3 is TGTGCCAGCAGCCCCGGGAGTCAGGGCACAGATACGCAGTATTTT.